This entry concerns a single T cell receptor (beta chain). The sample is drawn from a study of blood T cell repertoires in COVID-19. About the research overall: Italy, Spain and the United States were the sources of the convalescent and acute COVID-19 samples. T cells, B-cell-depleted T cells, or PBMCs provided the cDNA or gDNA that served as material.

As processed by the authors: Reference gene primers were amplified, and this amplification served to estimate nucleated cell counts. Profiled with immunoSEQ multiplex PCR; TCRdb holds only in-frame clones, not every one. From that table come the V and J calls and clone size; the DNA was used to work out D and trimming. Among about 160,000 clones listed, approximately 84% were seen once. This clonotype was obtained from a woman aged 80 or older with acute or convalescent COVID-19. Sequencing was performed on peripheral blood.

The CDR3 loop reads CASSMSGRSGNTEAFF. In DNA, the CDR3 is TGTGCCAGTAGTATGTCGGGTCGGTCTGGGAACACTGAAGCTTTCTTT. The rearrangement links TRBV19 to TRBJ1-1; D not certain. The CDR3 contains 16 residues. Germline CDR1 and CDR2: LNHDA and SQIVND (reference sequence). Trimming took 3 bases from V and 1 from J, leaving 15 bases between them.